This is a list of T cell receptor beta chains from one sample in a study of blood T cell repertoires in COVID-19. The table came from immunoSEQ multiplex PCR; TCRdb's copy has only in-frame clones and leaves some out. The sample gives some 200,000 clones, roughly 76% of which show up once; approximately 9.9% is in the top ten. The material sequenced was peripheral blood. These receptors all come from a woman in her forties with COVID-19, enrolled during active disease. CDR3s include the opening cysteine and the closing phenylalanine or tryptophan. D genes are given only for firm matches. Not every row has a clone size; where given, it reads once, few, many or a size class.

few,TRBV25-1,NA,11,TRBJ1-1,TGTGCCAGCACCCAGGGCGCTGAAGCTTTCTTT,CASTQGAEAFF
NA,TRBV5-8,NA,16,TRBJ1-5,TGTGCCAGCAGCCACCGGCTTGGGCAGCCCAATCAGCCCCAGCATTTT,CASSHRLGQPNQPQHF
NA,TRBV28,TRBD1,14,TRBJ1-5,TGTGCCAGCAGTATTACAGGGGGCGGTCAGCCCCAGCATTTT,CASSITGGGQPQHF
NA,TRBV5-1,TRBD1,18,TRBJ1-1,TGCGCCAGCAGCTTGGCCATGCCCGGGGGACAGGGCAACACTGAAGCTTTCTTT,CASSLAMPGGQGNTEAFF
NA,TRBV28,TRBD2,18,TRBJ2-1,TGTGCCAGCAGTCCTACCCGGCGGGAGGCTTACAGCTACAATGAGCAGTTCTTC,CASSPTRREAYSYNEQFF
few,TRBV7-8,NA,14,TRBJ2-1,TGTGCCAGCAGCTTAGCGGGAGTCTACAATGAGCAGTTCTTC,CASSLAGVYNEQFF
NA,TRBV5-4,TRBD2,17,TRBJ2-3,TGTGCCAGCAGCTTGATTGGGCGGGGGGACCTCACAGATACGCAGTATTTT,CASSLIGRGDLTDTQYF
NA,TRBV9,NA,14,TRBJ2-7,TGTGCCAGCAGCCCCGGGGACTGGCCCTACGAGCAGTACTTC,CASSPGDWPYEQYF
few,TRBV3-1/TRBV3-2,TRBD1,15,TRBJ1-5,TGTGCCAGCAGCCAAGCGGAACAGGGGAGGCAGCCCCAGCATTTT,CASSQAEQGRQPQHF
NA,TRBV10-3,TRBD1,11,TRBJ1-2,TGTGCCATAGGGACAGACTATGGCTACACCTTC,CAIGTDYGYTF
NA,TRBV12-3/TRBV12-4,NA,11,TRBJ2-1,TGTGCCAGCAGTCCCCTCAATGAGCAGTTCTTC,CASSPLNEQFF
NA,TRBV28,NA,13,TRBJ1-2,TGTGCCAGCAGGTTCGGGGAGGGCTATGGCTACACCTTC,CASRFGEGYGYTF
few,TRBV27,NA,13,TRBJ1-2,TGTGCCAGCTCACGGGGGACCAGCTATGGCTACACCTTC,CASSRGTSYGYTF
NA,TRBV19,NA,13,TRBJ2-3,TGTGCCAGTAGTATCCTGGGCTCAGATACGCAGTATTTT,CASSILGSDTQYF
NA,TRBV28,NA,15,TRBJ1-5,TGTGCCAGCAGCCCTCCAGGAGGAAGTGATCAGCCCCAGCATTTT,CASSPPGGSDQPQHF
NA,TRBV18,TRBD2,15,TRBJ2-3,TGTGCCAGCTCACAGACTAGCGGTGTCACAGATACGCAGTATTTT,CASSQTSGVTDTQYF
NA,TRBV5-5,NA,13,TRBJ2-2,TGTGCCAGCAGCTCTGGACAGTTACGGGAGCTGTTTTTT,CASSSGQLRELFF
once,TRBV19,TRBD1,15,TRBJ1-4,TGTGCCAGTAGTCCGAGGACAGGGGGCGATGAAAAACTGTTTTTT,CASSPRTGGDEKLFF
NA,TRBV3-1/TRBV3-2,NA,15,TRBJ1-4,TGTGCCAGCGGGGGGTTTGAGGAGGTTAATGAAAAACTGTTTTTT,CASGGFEEVNEKLFF
once,TRBV19,NA,17,TRBJ1-4,TGTGCCAGTACCCCCATGGGGCCGGAATTTTTTAATGAAAAACTGTTTTTT,CASTPMGPEFFNEKLFF
NA,TRBV30,TRBD2,13,TRBJ2-5,TGTGCCCAAAAGCGGGACCATGGGGAGACCCAGTACTTC,CAQKRDHGETQYF
NA,TRBV3-1/TRBV3-2,NA,17,TRBJ1-3,TGTGCCAGCAGCCAAGGTCACAACAGACACTCTGGAAACACCATATATTTT,CASSQGHNRHSGNTIYF
NA,TRBV28,NA,12,TRBJ1-2,TGTGCCACCTCCCTGGGGGGCTATGGCTACACCTTC,CATSLGGYGYTF
NA,TRBV30,NA,13,TRBJ1-5,TGTGCCTGGAGCACCAGCGGCAATCAGCCCCAGCATTTT,CAWSTSGNQPQHF
NA,TRBV11-2,NA,15,TRBJ2-4,TGTGCCAGCAGCTTAGTCCAGGGGTCCAAAAACATTCAGTACTTC,CASSLVQGSKNIQYF
few,TRBV12-5,NA,16,TRBJ1-2,TGTGCTAGTGGCCTTGGGGCCTCTCCCCCTGGGGAAGGCTACACCTTC,CASGLGASPPGEGYTF
NA,TRBV30,TRBD2,16,TRBJ2-2,TGTGCCTGTAACGCGGGAGGGCCCAAGCTAACCGGGGAGCTGTTTTTT,CACNAGGPKLTGELFF
NA,TRBV7-2,TRBD2,16,TRBJ2-1,TGTGCCAGCAGCCCCACCGGGACTAAGTCCTACAATGAGCAGTTCTTC,CASSPTGTKSYNEQFF
once,TRBV10-2,TRBD2,13,TRBJ2-2,TGCGCCTCTGGCGGGAGGATGGTCGGGGAGCTGTTTTTT,CASGGRMVGELFF
NA,TRBV28,NA,10,TRBJ1-1,TGTGCCAGCTTCGACACTGAAGCTTTCTTT,CASFDTEAFF
NA,TRBV10-3,NA,16,TRBJ1-5,TGTGCCATCAGTGAGTTTTATGGACAGAAGCCTCAGCCCCAGCATTTT,CAISEFYGQKPQPQHF
once,TRBV28,TRBD1,17,TRBJ1-2,TGTGCCAGCAGTTTAGATGGACAGGGGGCCAGGGGCTATGGCTACACCTTC,CASSLDGQGARGYGYTF
NA,TRBV6-5,NA,14,TRBJ1-3,TGTGCCAGCAGTCGACAGGTCGCGGGAAACACCATATATTTT,CASSRQVAGNTIYF
few,TRBV3-1/TRBV3-2,TRBD2,16,TRBJ2-3,TGTGCCAGCAGCTTTAATAGCGGGGGGAGCACAGATACGCAGTATTTT,CASSFNSGGSTDTQYF
NA,TRBV15,TRBD2,17,TRBJ2-5,TGTGCCACCAGCAGCTGGACTAGCGGGAGAAAGATGGAGACCCAGTACTTC,CATSSWTSGRKMETQYF
NA,TRBV5-8,NA,15,TRBJ2-7,TGTGCCAGCAGCTTGACCGGAGGGGTCAACTACGAGCAGTACTTC,CASSLTGGVNYEQYF
NA,TRBV7-9,TRBD2,15,TRBJ2-1,TGTGCCAGCAGTTTACTAGCGGGTACCTACAATGAGCAGTTCTTC,CASSLLAGTYNEQFF
NA,TRBV4-1,TRBD1,16,TRBJ2-2,TGCGCCAGCAGCCCCCAGGGGGCGGGTATCGCCGGGGAGCTGTTTTTT,CASSPQGAGIAGELFF
NA,TRBV30,NA,11,TRBJ2-5,TGTGCCTGGAGGGGGGGTGGAGCCCAGTACTTC,CAWRGGGAQYF
NA,TRBV4-1,NA,14,TRBJ2-5,TGCGCCAGCAGCCAAGATTGGACACTAGAGACCCAGTACTTC,CASSQDWTLETQYF
NA,TRBV7-3,TRBD2,15,TRBJ2-3,TGTGCCAGCGGGGAGGGGAGCGGTAGCACAGATACGCAGTATTTT,CASGEGSGSTDTQYF
NA,TRBV28,TRBD1,14,TRBJ2-7,TGTGCCAGCACCATACGGGACAGGGCCTACGAGCAGTACTTC,CASTIRDRAYEQYF
NA,TRBV5-6,TRBD2,17,TRBJ2-1,TGTGCCAGCAGTTTTGGGACTAGCGGGAGGTTATTGAATGAGCAGTTCTTC,CASSFGTSGRLLNEQFF
NA,TRBV3-1/TRBV3-2,TRBD2,13,TRBJ2-1,TGTGCCAGCAGCCAAGCCCTAGCGGGTGGCCAGTTCTTC,CASSQALAGGQFF
few,TRBV6-9,NA,11,TRBJ2-7,TGTGCCAGCGAAGTGAGATACGAGCAGTACTTC,CASEVRYEQYF
NA,TRBV6-5,NA,15,TRBJ2-3,TGTGCCAGCAGTTACAGGGGCTTAGGCACAGATACGCAGTATTTT,CASSYRGLGTDTQYF
NA,TRBV10-3,NA,13,TRBJ1-5,TGTGCCGCTAGTGGGGAGGGCAATCAGCCCCAGCATTTT,CAASGEGNQPQHF
NA,TRBV6-6,NA,12,TRBJ1-1,TGTGCCAGCAGGGAAGAGGACACTGAAGCTTTCTTT,CASREEDTEAFF
NA,TRBV11-1,NA,15,TRBJ2-3,TGTGCCAGCAGCTTAGGGTCTACAGGGTCCCCTACGCAGTATTTT,CASSLGSTGSPTQYF
NA,TRBV5-1,TRBD2,15,TRBJ2-2,TGCGCCAGCAGCGCCACTAGCGAGAACACCGGGGAGCTGTTTTTT,CASSATSENTGELFF